This TCR beta chain derives from a study of blood T cell repertoires in COVID-19 (TCRdb year 2020). Context from the whole study: The collaborator samples originated in the United States, Italy and Spain and spanned the acute and convalescent phases of COVID-19. The samples were drawn from two sources: the first 160 participants of the ongoing ImmuneRACE study, and approximately 1,300 subjects contributed by 6 global collaborators. The repertoires were made available in a free public database intended to serve as a resource for research on the immune response to SARS-CoV-2. Deeply sampled blood TCRbeta repertoires from subjects exposed to, actively infected with, or recovered from COVID-19 were included in the dataset. HLA class I and class II types, where available, came from metadata supplied by the sample provider rather than from assay-based typing. A de-identified subject ID, COVID-19 status, age in years and sex were almost always included in the sample metadata. The material from the prospective study consisted of cDNA or gDNA derived from T cells, B-cell-depleted T cells, or PBMCs.

What the research found in general, with its limitations: The amount of clinical and demographic metadata varied by source and participant and was provided uncurated.

A second Seattle source provided samples from volunteer blood donors who had recovered from COVID-19. Each collaborating institution followed its own protocols to collect whole blood in K2EDTA tubes. For TCRbeta analysis, collaborator samples were shipped as frozen whole blood, as isolated PBMCs, or as DNA extracted from either sample type. The CDR3 has 14 amino acids, counting the end cysteine and phenylalanine. The only DNA kept is the CDR3, 42 bases in frame from the first base. The germline V gene provides CDR1 SQVTM and CDR2 ANQGSEA. The V end gives up 7 bases and the J end 2 bases, leaving 8 bases in the junction not matched to a gene. Remarks on this clone: Which antigen it targets is not known. No clone much larger than this one lies a single base away; base qualities are absent.

TCRbeta CDR3 regions were amplified from genomic DNA using the immunoSEQ Assay, a bias-controlled multiplex PCR. In the original analysis: Nucleated cell counts per sample were estimated from amplification of reference gene primers within the assay. To quantify the absolute abundance of each unique TCRbeta CDR3 rearrangement, sequence reads were collapsed and filtered. For each sample, productive Simpson clonality was calculated by taking the square root of Simpson's diversity index across productive rearrangements. The immuneACCESS repertoire file appears here via TCRdb, limited to in-frame rearrangements. These files lack a portion of the clones; in checked studies, under half of the deficit traces to unresolved V genes, and the cause of the others is not known. The D gene and trimming were derived from the DNA, and the V and J assignments and clone size from that table. The sample table holds about 170,000 clones, of which more than 70% were seen once. Of the sample, roughly 2% falls within the top ten clones.

This TCR came from a man aged 45-65 years who had recovered from COVID-19. This receptor chain uses TRBV29-1 and TRBJ2-3; 8 of the junction bases match TRBD2. Source material: peripheral blood. DNA sequence: TGCAGCGCCACTCTAGCGGGCTTCACAGATACGCAGTATTTT. This sequence encodes CSATLAGFTDTQYF.